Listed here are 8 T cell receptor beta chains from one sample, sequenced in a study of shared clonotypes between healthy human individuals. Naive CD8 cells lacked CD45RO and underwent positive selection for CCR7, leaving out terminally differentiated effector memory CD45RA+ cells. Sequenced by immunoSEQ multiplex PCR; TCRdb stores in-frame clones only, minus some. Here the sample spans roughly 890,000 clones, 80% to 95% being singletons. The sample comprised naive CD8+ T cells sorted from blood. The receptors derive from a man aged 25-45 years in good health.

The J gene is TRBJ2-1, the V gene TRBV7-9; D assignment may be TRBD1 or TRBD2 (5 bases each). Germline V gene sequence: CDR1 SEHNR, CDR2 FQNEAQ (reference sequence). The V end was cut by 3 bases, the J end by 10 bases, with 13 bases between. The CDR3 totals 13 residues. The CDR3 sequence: CASSLGTSKEQFF. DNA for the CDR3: TGTGCCAGCAGCTTGGGGACCTCTAAGGAGCAGTTCTTC. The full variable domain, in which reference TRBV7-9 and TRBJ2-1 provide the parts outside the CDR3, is DTGVSQNPRHKITKRGQNVTFRCDPISEHNRLYWYRQTLGQGPEFLTYFQNEAQLEKSRLLSDRFSAERPKGSFSTLEIQRTEQGDSAMYLCASSLGTSKEQFFGPGTRLTVL.

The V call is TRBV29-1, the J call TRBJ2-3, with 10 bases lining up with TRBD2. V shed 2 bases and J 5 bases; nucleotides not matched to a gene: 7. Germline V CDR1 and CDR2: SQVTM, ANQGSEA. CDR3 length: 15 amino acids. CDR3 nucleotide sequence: TGCAGCGTTGAACCTAGCGGGAGTCCGGAAGATACGCAGTATTTT. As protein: CSVEPSGSPEDTQYF.

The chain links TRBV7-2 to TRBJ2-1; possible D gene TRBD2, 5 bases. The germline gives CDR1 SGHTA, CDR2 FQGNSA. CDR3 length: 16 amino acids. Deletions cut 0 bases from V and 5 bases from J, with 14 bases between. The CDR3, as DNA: TGTGCCAGCAGCTTAGCGTTTGGCGGAGGTGACAATGAGCAGTTCTTC. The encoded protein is CASSLAFGGGDNEQFF.

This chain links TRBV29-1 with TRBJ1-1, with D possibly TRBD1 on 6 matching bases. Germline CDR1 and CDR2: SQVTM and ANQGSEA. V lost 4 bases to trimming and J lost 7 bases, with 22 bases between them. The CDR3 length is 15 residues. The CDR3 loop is CSVAGTPDSGYEAFF. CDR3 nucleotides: TGCAGCGTTGCGGGTACCCCGGACAGCGGGTATGAAGCTTTCTTT.

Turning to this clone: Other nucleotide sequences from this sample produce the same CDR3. The CDR3 loop is CASSLVGSSGNTIYF. The CDR3 DNA is TGTGCCAGCAGCTTGGTAGGGAGCTCTGGAAACACCATATATTTT. V and J are TRBV5-6 and TRBJ1-3, with D unclear. Per the germline V gene, CDR1 is SGHDT and CDR2 is YYEEEE. The CDR3 is 15 residues long. Trimming shortened V by 0 bases and J by 0 bases, and 7 bases separated the two germline ends.

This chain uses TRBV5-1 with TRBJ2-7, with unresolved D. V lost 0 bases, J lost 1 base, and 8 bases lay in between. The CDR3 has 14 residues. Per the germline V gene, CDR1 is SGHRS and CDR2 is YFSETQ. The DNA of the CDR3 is TGCGCCAGCAGCTTGGTCTGGGGTTCCTACGAGCAGTACTTC. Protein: CASSLVWGSYEQYF.

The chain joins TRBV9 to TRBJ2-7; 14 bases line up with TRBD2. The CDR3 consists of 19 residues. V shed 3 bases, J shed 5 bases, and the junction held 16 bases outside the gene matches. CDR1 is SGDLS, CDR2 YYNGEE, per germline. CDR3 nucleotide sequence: TGTGCCAGCAGCGGAAGCGGGACTAGCGGGAGATTGGGTTTGGACGAGCAGTACTTC. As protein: CASSGSGTSGRLGLDEQYF.

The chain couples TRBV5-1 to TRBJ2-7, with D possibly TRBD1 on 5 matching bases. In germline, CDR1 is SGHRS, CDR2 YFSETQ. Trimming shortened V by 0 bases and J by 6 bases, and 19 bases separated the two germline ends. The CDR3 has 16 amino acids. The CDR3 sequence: CASSLVLGREGVEQYF. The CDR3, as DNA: TGCGCCAGCAGCTTGGTTCTGGGCAGGGAAGGGGTCGAGCAGTACTTC.